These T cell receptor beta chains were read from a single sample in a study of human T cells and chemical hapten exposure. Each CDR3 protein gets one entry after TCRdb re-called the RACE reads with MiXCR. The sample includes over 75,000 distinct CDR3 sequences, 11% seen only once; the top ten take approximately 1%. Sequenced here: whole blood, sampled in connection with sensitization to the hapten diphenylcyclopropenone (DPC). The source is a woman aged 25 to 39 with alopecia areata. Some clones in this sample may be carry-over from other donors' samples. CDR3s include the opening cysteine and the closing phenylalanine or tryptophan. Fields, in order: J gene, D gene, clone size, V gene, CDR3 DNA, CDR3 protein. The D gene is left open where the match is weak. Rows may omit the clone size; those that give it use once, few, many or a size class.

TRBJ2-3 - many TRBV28 TGTGCCAGCAGTTTTGTTGGGGGTACGCAGTATTTT CASSFVGGTQYF
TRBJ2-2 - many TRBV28 TGTGCCAGCACCAGGGGCGGATCGAACACCGGGGAGCTGTTTTTT CASTRGGSNTGELFF
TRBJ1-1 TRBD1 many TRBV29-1 TGCAGCGTTAACGACAGGGGGAGGACTGAAGCTTTCTTT CSVNDRGRTEAFF
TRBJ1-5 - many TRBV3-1 TGTGCCAGCAGCCAAGACAGCAATCAGCCCCAGCATTTT CASSQDSNQPQHF
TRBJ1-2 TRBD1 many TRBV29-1 TGCAGCGTTTCTGGACAGGGGTACGGCTACACCTTC CSVSGQGYGYTF
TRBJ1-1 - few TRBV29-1 TGCAGCGTTACGGAGCGCACTGAAGCTTTCTTT CSVTERTEAFF
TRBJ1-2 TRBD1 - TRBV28 TGTGCCAGCAGCTTGACAGGGCTCAGCTATGGCTACACCTTC CASSLTGLSYGYTF
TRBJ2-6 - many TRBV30 TGTGCCTGGAGTCCGACTGGGGCCAACGTCCTGACTTTC CAWSPTGANVLTF
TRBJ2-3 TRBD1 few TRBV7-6 TGTGCCAGCAGCTTAGGGACAGGGAACACAGATACGCAGTATTTT CASSLGTGNTDTQYF
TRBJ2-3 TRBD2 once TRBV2 TGTGCCAGCAGTGTGCCTAGCGGGGCAACAGATACGCAGTATTTT CASSVPSGATDTQYF
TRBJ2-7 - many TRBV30 TGTGCCTACACGCCCGATTCCTACGAGCAGTACTTC CAYTPDSYEQYF
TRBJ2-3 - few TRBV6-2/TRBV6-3 TGTGCCAGCAGTTACGGGGGGGCGGCAGATACGCAGTATTTT CASSYGGAADTQYF
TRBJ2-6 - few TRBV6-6 TGTGCCAGCAGGAAACAGGACAGCTCTGGGGCCAACGTCCTGACTTTC CASRKQDSSGANVLTF
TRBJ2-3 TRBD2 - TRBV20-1 TGCAGAGCGACTAGCGTCGCCTCTAGCACAGATACGCAGTATTTT CRATSVASSTDTQYF
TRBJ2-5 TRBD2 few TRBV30 TGTGCCTGGAGTGTACTAGCGGACCAAGAGACCCAGTACTTC CAWSVLADQETQYF
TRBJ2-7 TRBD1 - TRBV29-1 TGCAGCGTTCGGGTGACAGGGCACTACGAGCAGTACTTC CSVRVTGHYEQYF
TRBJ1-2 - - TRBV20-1 TGCAGTGCTAGAACTTCCGATCTACAGGGATTCTATGGCTACACCTTC CSARTSDLQGFYGYTF
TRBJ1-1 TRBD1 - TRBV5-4 TGTGCCAGCAGCTATACAGGGGACACTGAAGCTTTCTTT CASSYTGDTEAFF
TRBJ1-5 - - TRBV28 TGTGCCAGCAGTTTCGGACAGAGGAATCAGCCCCAGCATTTT CASSFGQRNQPQHF
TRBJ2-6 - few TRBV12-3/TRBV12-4 TGTGCCAGCAGTTTACGTTGGGGCGCTGGGGCCAACGTCCTGACTTTC CASSLRWGAGANVLTF
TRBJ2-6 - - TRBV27 TGTGCCAGCAGTTTAAAAGGCAGGGGATCGTTTGGGGCCAACGTCCTGACTTTC CASSLKGRGSFGANVLTF
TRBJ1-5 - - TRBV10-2 TGCGCCAGCAGCCAGAGTTATAGCAATCAGCCCCAGCATTTT CASSQSYSNQPQHF
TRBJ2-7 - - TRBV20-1 TGCAGTGCTAGAGATAGAGCGTCGAGCTCCTACGAGCAGTACTTC CSARDRASSSYEQYF
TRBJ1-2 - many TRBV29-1 TGCAGCGCCGGGACCGCTTATGGCTACACCTTC CSAGTAYGYTF
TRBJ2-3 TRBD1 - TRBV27 TGTGCCAGCAGCCCTAGGACAGGGCTAGATACGCAGTATTTT CASSPRTGLDTQYF
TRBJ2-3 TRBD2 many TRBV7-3 TGTGCCAGCAGCTTAAGCGGCGGGAGTGGAACAGATACGCAGTATTTT CASSLSGGSGTDTQYF
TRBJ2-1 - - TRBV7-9 TGTGCCAGCAGCTTAGAGGCTCGAAGCTCCCACAATGAGCAGTTCTTC CASSLEARSSHNEQFF
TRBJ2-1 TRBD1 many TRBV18 TGTGCCAGCTCCCCGCAGACAGGGGGCGCCTACAATGAGCAGTTCTTC CASSPQTGGAYNEQFF
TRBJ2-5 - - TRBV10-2 TGCGCCAGCAGACCGGGGCCCCAAGGGACCCAGTACTTC CASRPGPQGTQYF
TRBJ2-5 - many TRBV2 TGTGCCAGCAGCTCAACAGGATTTGAGACCCAGTACTTC CASSSTGFETQYF
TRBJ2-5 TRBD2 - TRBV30 TGTGCCTGGAGTTGGTCTAGCGGACAAGAGACCCAGTACTTC CAWSWSSGQETQYF
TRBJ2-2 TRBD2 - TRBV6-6 TGTGCCAGCAGTCGACTAGCGTGGAACACCGGGGAGCTGTTTTTT CASSRLAWNTGELFF
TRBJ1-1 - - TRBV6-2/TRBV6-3 TGTGCCAGCAGTTTACAGGACCTAGGTAACACTGAAGCTTTCTTT CASSLQDLGNTEAFF
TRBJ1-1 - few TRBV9 TGTGCCAGCAGCCCCCGTATTGGGAACACTGAAGCTTTCTTT CASSPRIGNTEAFF
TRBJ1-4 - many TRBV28 TGTGCCAGCAGTCCTAATCTCGGGACCTCCCGGGGAAAACTGTTTTTT CASSPNLGTSRGKLFF
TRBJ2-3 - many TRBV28 TGTGCCAGCAGGCTAGGGACCAACACAGATACGCAGTATTTT CASRLGTNTDTQYF
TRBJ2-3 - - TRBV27 TGTGCCAGCAGTTTATCTCCGGGCACAGATACGCAGTATTTT CASSLSPGTDTQYF
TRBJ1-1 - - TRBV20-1 TGCAGTGCTAGAAACCCCTTGCCTTTCTTT CSARNPLPFF
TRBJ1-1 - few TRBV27 TGTGCCAGCAGTTCCTATCAGAACACTGAAGCTTTCTTT CASSSYQNTEAFF
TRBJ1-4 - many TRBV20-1 TGCAGTGCCCTTGACAGCGTAGGTTGGAATAATGAAAAACTGTTTTTT CSALDSVGWNNEKLFF
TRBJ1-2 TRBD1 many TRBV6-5 TGTGCCAGCAGTCCCCCGGGCGGACAGGCCGGGGGCTACACCTTC CASSPPGGQAGGYTF
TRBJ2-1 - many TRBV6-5 TGTGCCAGCAGTTACTCGCGGGAAAACAATGAGCAGTTCTTC CASSYSRENNEQFF
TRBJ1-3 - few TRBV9 TGTGCCAGCAGCGTTGGACTGTCCGTCTCTGGAAACACCATATATTTT CASSVGLSVSGNTIYF
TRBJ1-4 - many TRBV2 TGTGCCAGCAGTGAAGCAGGGGACAACGGAAAACTGTTTTTT CASSEAGDNGKLFF
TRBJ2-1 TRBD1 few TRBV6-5 TGTGCCAGCAGATGGACAGGGGGTAATGAGCAGTTCTTC CASRWTGGNEQFF
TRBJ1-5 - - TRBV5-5 TGTGCCAGCAGCCCGACAAGGGGAAATCAGCCCCAGCATTTT CASSPTRGNQPQHF
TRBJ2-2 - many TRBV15 TGTGCCACCAGCGCTCCCCCAGGGAGGCTGTTTTTT CATSAPPGRLFF
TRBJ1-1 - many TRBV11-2 TGTGCCAGCGGTTGGGGGGGAGTTAACACTGAAGCTTTCTTT CASGWGGVNTEAFF
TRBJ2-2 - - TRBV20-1 TGCAGTGCTAGAGATAGTCAGTCCCCCGGGGAGCTGTTTTTT CSARDSQSPGELFF
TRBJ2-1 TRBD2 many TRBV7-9 TGTGCCAGCAGCTTAGCCGGGACTAGGTACAATGAGCAGTTCTTC CASSLAGTRYNEQFF
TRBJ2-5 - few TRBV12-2 TGTGCAAGTCGTCAGGGGGCGGGTCCCTGCCAAGAGACCCAGTACTTC CASRQGAGPCQETQYF
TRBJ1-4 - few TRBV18 TGTGCCAGCTCCCTCGCGGATGCAACTAATGAAAAACTGTTTTTT CASSLADATNEKLFF
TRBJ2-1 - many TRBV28 TGTGCCAGCAGTTTATTTAACATCTACAATGAGCAGTTCTTC CASSLFNIYNEQFF
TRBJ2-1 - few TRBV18 TGTGCCAGCTCACCGAGAGCCAGCGGGTATGGCGATGAGCAGTTCTTC CASSPRASGYGDEQFF
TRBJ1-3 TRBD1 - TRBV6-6 TGTGCCAGCAGTTACTCCGGGACAGTCCTAAACACCATATATTTT CASSYSGTVLNTIYF